The sequence of this T cell receptor beta chain was determined in a study of blood T cell repertoires in COVID-19. Per the original data handling: Amplification with reference gene primers provided the estimates of nucleated cell counts. The assay was immunoSEQ multiplex PCR, and TCRdb's table has in-frame clones only and misses some. The DNA was the basis for D and trimming; V, J and clone size are from that table. The sample includes roughly 210,000 clones, around 84% of them seen just once. CDR3 length: 16 amino acids. Germline CDR1 reads LGHDT; CDR2 reads YNNKEL (reference sequence). Between the trimmed V and J ends, which lost 0 bases and 0 bases, there was a span of 8 bases.

The specimen sequenced was peripheral blood. This chain connects TRBV3-1 (or the pseudogene TRBV3-2) to TRBJ2-2, with unresolved D. This TCR came from an elderly woman with COVID-19, enrolled during active disease. The CDR3 spells CASSQDTVSNTGELFF. The CDR3 coding sequence is TGTGCCAGCAGCCAAGATACAGTTTCGAACACCGGGGAGCTGTTTTTT.